Listed here are 17 T cell receptor beta chains from one sample, sequenced in a study of cytomegalovirus exposure and HLA in healthy donors. A multiplex PCR was run with 60 Vbeta primers and 13 Jbeta primers. The protocol was immunoSEQ multiplex PCR, while the TCRdb copy is restricted to in-frame clones and leaves out a portion. The repertoire holds 90,000 to 130,000 clones, with approximately 70% as singletons. Sequencing was carried out using PBMCs. All receptors come from a woman under 40 in good health and CMV-seronegative.

The CDR3 nucleotides are TGTGCCAGCAGCCCCCATAATCCTTCTATGAACACTGAAGCTTTCTTT. This encodes CASSPHNPSMNTEAFF. The V gene is TRBV7-2, the J gene TRBJ1-1; D uncertain. The V and J ends lost 5 bases and 0 bases respectively, with 16 bases between them. This CDR3 comprises 16 residues. Per the germline V gene, CDR1 is SGHTA and CDR2 is FQGNSA.

The V and J genes are TRBV2 and TRBJ2-7; 9 bases are a match to TRBD1. Trimming removed 11 bases from V and 3 bases from J; junction bases left unmatched: 11. CDR3 length: 14 amino acids. CDR1 is SNHLY, CDR2 FYNNEI, per germline. CDR3 in amino acids: CAARSGTGYYEQYF. CDR3 DNA sequence: TGTGCCGCTAGATCCGGGACAGGGTACTACGAGCAGTACTTC. Full variable domain (remainder filled in from reference TRBV2 and TRBJ2-7): EPEVTQTPSHQVTQMGQEVILRCVPISNHLYFYWYRQILGQKVEFLVSFYNNEISEKSEIFDDQFSVERPDGSNFTLKIRSTKLEDSAMYFCAARSGTGYYEQYFGPGTRLTVT.

The V gene is TRBV2, the J gene TRBJ1-4; 9 nucleotides agree with TRBD1. This CDR3 is 13 amino acids long. Trimming at V came to 11 bases and at J to 8 bases, leaving 9 bases not matched to a gene. Germline V gives CDR1 SNHLY, CDR2 FYNNEI. CDR3 loop: CAGAGTGNEKLFF. The CDR3 nucleotides are TGTGCCGGAGCCGGGACAGGGAACGAAAAACTGTTTTTT. The entire variable domain, with the rest obtained from reference TRBV2 and TRBJ1-4, is as follows: EPEVTQTPSHQVTQMGQEVILRCVPISNHLYFYWYRQILGQKVEFLVSFYNNEISEKSEIFDDQFSVERPDGSNFTLKIRSTKLEDSAMYFCAGAGTGNEKLFFGSGTQLSVL.

This chain joins TRBV4-1 and TRBJ1-5; TRBD1 matches at 9 bases. This CDR3 has 16 residues. The germline V gene encodes CDR1 MGHRA and CDR2 YSYEKL. Trimming took 0 bases from V and 9 from J; bases not matched to a gene: 9. In DNA, the CDR3 is TGCGCCAGCAGCCAAGATTTCCCACAGGGGGCTCTGCCCCAGCATTTT. This codes for CASSQDFPQGALPQHF.

The chain joins TRBV19 to TRBJ2-2, with a tentative D call TRBD1 (6 bases). CDR3 size: 16 residues. CDR1 and CDR2 from the germline V gene are LNHDA and SQIVND (reference sequence). V was cut by 4 bases and J by 4 bases, with 16 bases left in between. The CDR3 protein is CASSTLTGGFTGELFF. The CDR3 DNA reads as TGTGCCAGTAGTACCTTGACAGGAGGTTTCACCGGGGAGCTGTTTTTT.

The chain employs TRBV5-1 and TRBJ2-3; possibly TRBD2 for D (5 bases). The CDR3 covers 13 residues. Germline CDR1 is SGHRS and CDR2 is YFSETQ. The V end was cut by 6 bases, the J end by 5 bases, with 13 bases between. The CDR3 DNA reads as TGCGCCAGCATTGCCGCCGGGGTAGATACGCAGTATTTT. Translated: CASIAAGVDTQYF.

This clone was detected only a few times. The chain uses TRBV7-6 and TRBJ2-3; no definite D call. V was trimmed by 4 bases and J by 4 bases, leaving 21 bases between them. The length of the CDR3 is 17 residues. The germline V gene has CDR1 SGHVS and CDR2 FNYEAQ. Here the CDR3 reads CASSSGDGSVKSDTQYF. Here the CDR3 DNA reads TGTGCCAGCAGCTCGGGTGATGGGTCAGTGAAATCAGATACGCAGTATTTT.

The chain uses TRBV7-8 and TRBJ1-1; 8 bases line up with TRBD1. V lost 8 bases, J lost 1 base, and 21 bases stayed unmatched. Germline lookup yields CDR1 SGHVS and CDR2 FQNEAQ. The CDR3 is 19 residues long. CDR3 nucleotides: TGTGCCAGCCGAAAGATAGCAGGGGGGACAGGCCCTAAGAACACTGAAGCTTTCTTT. Translating gives CASRKIAGGTGPKNTEAFF.

The rearrangement uses TRBV5-6 and TRBJ1-1, with TRBD1 matching 7 bases. The V segment lost 3 bases and the J segment 3 bases; nucleotides outside the gene matches: 8. CDR1 is SGHDT, CDR2 YYEEEE, per germline. The CDR3 sequence is 15 residues long. The CDR3 region has the DNA TGTGCCAGCAGCTCCCGGGACAGCTTATACACTGAAGCTTTCTTT. Residues: CASSSRDSLYTEAFF.

The chain carries TRBV2 and TRBJ1-1; D perhaps matches TRBD1 (6 bases). V was shortened by 5 bases and J by 12 bases, with 13 bases between the two germline ends. CDR1 is SNHLY, CDR2 FYNNEI, per germline. The CDR3 is made up of 11 amino acids. The CDR3 reads CASSPPDRTFF. The CDR3, as DNA: TGTGCCAGCAGTCCACCCGACAGGACTTTCTTT.

The chain links TRBV6-6 to TRBJ1-2; 7 positions match TRBD1. Per the germline V gene, CDR1 is MNHNY and CDR2 is SVGAGI (reference sequence). The CDR3 is 12 residues long. J was trimmed by 7 bases and V by 4 bases; bases with no gene match: 3. DNA of the CDR3: TGTGCCAGCAGTTTTCCAGGGGGTGGCTACACCTTC. Protein product: CASSFPGGGYTF.

V and J are TRBV4-2 and TRBJ2-1, with 10 bases matching TRBD2. CDR1 LGHNA and CDR2 YNFKEQ come from the germline V gene. V dropped 3 bases and J dropped 6; count of bases not matched to a gene: 11. This CDR3 is built from 17 residues. The CDR3 nucleotides read TGTGCCAGCAGCCACATTATGTTGGGGACTAGCGTCAATGAGCAGTTCTTC. Its protein is CASSHIMLGTSVNEQFF.

This clone was counted once. The chain has TRBV7-7 and TRBJ2-3; 7 nucleotides agree with TRBD2. The CDR3 has 14 amino acids. In germline, CDR1 is SSHAT, CDR2 FNYEAQ (reference sequence). The J segment lost 7 bases and the V segment lost 1 base, leaving 5 bases of the junction unmatched. The chain's CDR3 is CASSLESSGHTQYF. In nucleotides, the CDR3 is TGTGCCAGCAGCTTAGAATCTAGCGGTCATACGCAGTATTTT.

The chain's CDR3 is CASSSRVAGRLGQYF. CDR3 in DNA: TGTGCCAGCAGCTCCCGGGTAGCGGGGCGATTAGGGCAGTACTTC. V usage is TRBV13 and J usage is TRBJ2-7; 8 bases map to TRBD2. Germline V gene data show CDR1 as PRHDT and CDR2 as FYEKMQ (reference sequence). The CDR3 spans 15 residues. V trimming: 4 bases; J trimming: 9 bases; junction bases outside the gene matches: 14.

This chain uses TRBV29-1 with TRBJ1-2; unclear D gene. Germline CDR1 and CDR2: SQVTM and ANQGSEA. Trimming shortened V by 6 bases and J by 8 bases, and 16 bases separated the two germline ends. The CDR3 is made up of 12 amino acids. In DNA form, the CDR3 reads TGCAGCGTCTGGGAGGCCCCGAGGGGCTACACCTTC. Its protein product is CSVWEAPRGYTF.

In this sample, this clone turned up a few times. The rearrangement links TRBV5-1 to TRBJ2-7; TRBD2 is a possible D gene (7 bases). Trimming removed 0 bases from V and 2 bases from J, with 9 bases in between. This CDR3 comprises 14 residues. The germline CDR1 and CDR2 sequences are SGHRS and YFSETQ. The CDR3 loop is CASSLEGGTYEQYF. The CDR3, as DNA: TGCGCCAGCAGCTTGGAGGGGGGGACCTACGAGCAGTACTTC.

This rearrangement joins TRBV11-2 to TRBJ1-2; 9 bases align to TRBD1. The ends lost 5 bases at V and 6 bases at J; junction bases unmatched: 10. This CDR3 contains 15 residues. CDR1 is SGHAT and CDR2 is FQNNGV in the germline V gene. The CDR3 coding sequence is TGTGCCAGCAGCGAAATCCCCGGGACAGGGCATGGCTACACCTTC. It translates to CASSEIPGTGHGYTF.